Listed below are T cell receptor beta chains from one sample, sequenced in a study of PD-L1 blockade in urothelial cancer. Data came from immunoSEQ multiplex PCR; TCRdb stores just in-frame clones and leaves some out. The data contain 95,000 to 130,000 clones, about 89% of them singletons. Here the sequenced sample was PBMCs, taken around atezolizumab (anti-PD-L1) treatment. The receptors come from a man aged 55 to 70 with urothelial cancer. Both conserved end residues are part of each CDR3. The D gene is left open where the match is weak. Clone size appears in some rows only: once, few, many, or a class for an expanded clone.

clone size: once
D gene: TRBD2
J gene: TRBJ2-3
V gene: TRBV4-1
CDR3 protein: CASSLHQGNGGVVDTQYF
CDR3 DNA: TGCGCCAGCAGCCTTCACCAGGGCAATGGGGGGGTGGTAGATACGCAGTATTTT

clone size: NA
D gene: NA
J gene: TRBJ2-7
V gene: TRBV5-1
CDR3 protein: CASSLVGAADYEQYF
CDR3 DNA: TGCGCCAGCAGCTTGGTGGGGGCGGCTGACTACGAGCAGTACTTC

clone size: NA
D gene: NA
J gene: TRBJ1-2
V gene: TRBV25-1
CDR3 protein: CASSESSSANYGYTF
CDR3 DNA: TGTGCCAGCAGTGAATCGTCGAGCGCTAACTATGGCTACACCTTC

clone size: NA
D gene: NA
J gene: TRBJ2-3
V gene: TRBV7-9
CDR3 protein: CASSVQRQGGDTQYF
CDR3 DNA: TGTGCCAGCAGTGTCCAGAGGCAGGGCGGAGATACGCAGTATTTT

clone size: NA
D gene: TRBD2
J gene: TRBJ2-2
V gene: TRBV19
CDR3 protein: CASGSRVLGAGGSAGELFF
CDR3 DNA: TGTGCCAGTGGGTCCAGGGTGTTAGGAGCGGGGGGCAGCGCAGGGGAGCTGTTTTTT

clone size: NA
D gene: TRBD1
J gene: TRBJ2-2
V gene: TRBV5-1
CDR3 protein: CASSLNRGSTGELFF
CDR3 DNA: TGCGCCAGCAGCTTGAACAGGGGATCCACCGGGGAGCTGTTTTTT

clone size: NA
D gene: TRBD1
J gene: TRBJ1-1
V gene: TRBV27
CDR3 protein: CAPGGQGRTEAFF
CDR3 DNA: TGTGCCCCCGGAGGACAGGGCCGCACTGAAGCTTTCTTT

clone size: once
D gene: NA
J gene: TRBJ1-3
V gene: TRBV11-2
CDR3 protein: CASSPGGGNTIYF
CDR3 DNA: TGTGCCAGCAGCCCGGGGGGGGGAAACACCATATATTTT

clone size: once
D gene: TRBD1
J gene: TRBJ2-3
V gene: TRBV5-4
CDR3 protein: CASRSDRAPTDTQYF
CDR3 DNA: TGTGCCAGCAGATCGGACAGGGCCCCCACAGATACGCAGTATTTT

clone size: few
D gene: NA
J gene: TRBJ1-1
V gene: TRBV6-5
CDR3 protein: CASSKTGNTEAFF
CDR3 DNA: TGTGCCAGCAGCAAGACAGGGAACACTGAAGCTTTCTTT

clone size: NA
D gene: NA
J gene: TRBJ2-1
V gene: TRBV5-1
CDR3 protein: CASSLTTPSYNEQFF
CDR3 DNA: TGCGCCAGCAGCTTGACTACCCCTTCCTACAATGAGCAGTTCTTC

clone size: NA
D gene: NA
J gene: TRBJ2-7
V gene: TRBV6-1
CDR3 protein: CASSLQGPLYEQYF
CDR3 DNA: TGTGCCAGCAGCCTTCAGGGCCCCCTCTACGAGCAGTACTTC

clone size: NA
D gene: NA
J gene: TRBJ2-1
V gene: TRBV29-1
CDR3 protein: CSVDAIGWDNEQFF
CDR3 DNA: TGCAGCGTTGACGCCATCGGGTGGGACAATGAGCAGTTCTTC

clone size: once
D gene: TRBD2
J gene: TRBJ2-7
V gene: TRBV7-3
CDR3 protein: CASSLTGSGGPQYF
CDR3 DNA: TGTGCCAGCAGCTTAACGGGCAGCGGGGGGCCACAGTACTTC

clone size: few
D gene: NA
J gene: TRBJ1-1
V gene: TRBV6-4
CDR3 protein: CASSDEGGTEAFF
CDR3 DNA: TGTGCCAGCAGTGACGAGGGAGGCACTGAAGCTTTCTTT

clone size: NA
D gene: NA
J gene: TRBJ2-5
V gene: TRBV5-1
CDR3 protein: CASSPGLRLAEEGETQYF
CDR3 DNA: TGCGCCAGCAGCCCCGGCCTCCGGCTAGCAGAGGAAGGGGAGACCCAGTACTTC